Listed below are T cell receptor beta chains from one sample, sequenced in a study of blood T cell repertoires in COVID-19. Clones were read by immunoSEQ multiplex PCR, and TCRdb kept only the in-frame ones, dropping some. The sample shows about 140,000 clones, less than 85% of them seen only once. Input material: peripheral blood. These receptors were collected from a woman aged 80 or over in a cohort sampled during active or convalescent COVID-19. CDR3s include the opening cysteine and the closing phenylalanine or tryptophan. The D gene is left open where the match is weak. Clone size appears in some rows only: once, few, many, or a class for an expanded clone.

d_gene	v_gene	abundance	j_gene	CDR3aa	CDR3nt
NA	TRBV5-6	NA	TRBJ2-2	CASSLRGAFTGELFF	TGTGCCAGCAGCCTCCGGGGTGCGTTTACCGGGGAGCTGTTTTTT
NA	TRBV30	NA	TRBJ2-7	CAWRRGSHTYEQYF	TGTGCCTGGAGGAGGGGGTCTCATACCTACGAGCAGTACTTC
NA	TRBV5-5	once	TRBJ1-2	CASSFGGAAAYGYTF	TGTGCCAGCAGCTTTGGAGGGGCCGCGGCCTATGGCTACACCTTC
NA	TRBV5-1	NA	TRBJ1-5	CASSLQGYSNQPQHF	TGCGCCAGCAGCTTGCAGGGCTATAGCAATCAGCCCCAGCATTTT
TRBD1	TRBV6-5	NA	TRBJ2-5	CASSTRTGWETQYF	TGTGCCAGCAGTACCCGGACAGGGTGGGAGACCCAGTACTTC
NA	TRBV5-6	NA	TRBJ1-2	CASSLSGYYGYTF	TGTGCCAGCAGCTTATCAGGGTACTATGGCTACACCTTC
NA	TRBV5-1	NA	TRBJ2-4	CASSLSPQGRSDIQYF	TGCGCCAGCAGCCTATCACCCCAGGGGCGTTCAGACATTCAGTACTTC
TRBD1	TRBV4-1	few	TRBJ1-2	CASRAQGQANYGYTF	TGCGCCAGCAGAGCCCAGGGACAGGCTAACTATGGCTACACCTTC
NA	TRBV19	NA	TRBJ1-1	CASSISGEKSEAFF	TGTGCCAGTAGTATTTCAGGGGAGAAATCTGAAGCTTTCTTT
NA	TRBV19	NA	TRBJ2-7	CASSNTYEQYF	TGTGCCAGTAGTAACACATACGAGCAGTACTTC
NA	TRBV5-3	NA	TRBJ2-1	CARSQELGGALGNEQFF	TGTGCCAGAAGCCAAGAACTTGGGGGGGCCCTCGGTAATGAGCAGTTCTTC
NA	TRBV6-6	NA	TRBJ1-5	CASSGSPRALARQPQHF	TGTGCCAGCAGTGGATCACCCCGGGCCCTAGCCAGGCAGCCCCAGCATTTT
NA	TRBV5-1	NA	TRBJ2-3	CASSLAGGADTQYF	TGCGCCAGCAGCTTGGCGGGGGGCGCAGATACGCAGTATTTT
NA	TRBV4-2	NA	TRBJ1-3	CASSQEGVPTGGNTIYF	TGTGCCAGCAGCCAAGAAGGGGTTCCGACGGGTGGAAACACCATATATTTT
TRBD1	TRBV11-1	NA	TRBJ2-1	CASSLTGASYNEQFF	TGTGCCAGCAGCCTGACAGGGGCTTCCTACAATGAGCAGTTCTTC